This T cell receptor beta chain was found in a study of T-cell memory formation after mild COVID-19. MiXCR, applied by TCRdb to the 5' RACE reads, yields one record per CDR3 protein. The data contain just over 350,000 distinct CDR3 sequences, approximately 15% of them singletons. Trimming removed 6 bases from V and 9 bases from J; junction bases left unmatched: 9. This CDR3 comprises 15 residues. Sequenced input: PBMCs or a T cell subset sorted from them (not recorded which). This chain joins TRBV12-3 or TRBV12-4 and TRBJ1-6; 9 bases are shared with TRBD1. This TCR came from a man aged 18 to 35 who had mild COVID-19 (a few samples of this study predate the infection). Cell type and time point are not known. The CDR3 DNA reads TGTGCCAGCAGGTCGGGACAGGGAAGATTTTCACCCCTCCACTTT. Translated, it gives CASRSGQGRFSPLHF.